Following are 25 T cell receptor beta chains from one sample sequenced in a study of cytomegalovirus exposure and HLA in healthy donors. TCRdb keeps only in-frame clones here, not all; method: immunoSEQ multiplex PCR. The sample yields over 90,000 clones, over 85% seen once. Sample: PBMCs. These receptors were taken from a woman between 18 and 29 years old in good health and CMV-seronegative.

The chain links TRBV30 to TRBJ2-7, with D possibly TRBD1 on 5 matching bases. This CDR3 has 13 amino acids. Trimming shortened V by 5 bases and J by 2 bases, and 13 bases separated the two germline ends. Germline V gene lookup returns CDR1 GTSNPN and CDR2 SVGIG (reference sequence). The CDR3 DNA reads TGTGCCTGGGTGGAACAGGAAACCTACGAGCAGTACTTC. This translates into CAWVEQETYEQYF. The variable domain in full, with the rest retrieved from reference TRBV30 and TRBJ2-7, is SQTIHQWPATLVQPVGSPLSLECTVEGTSNPNLYWYRQAAGRGLQLLFYSVGIGQISSEVPQNLSASRPQDRQFILSSKKLLLSDSGFYLCAWVEQETYEQYFGPGTRLTVT.

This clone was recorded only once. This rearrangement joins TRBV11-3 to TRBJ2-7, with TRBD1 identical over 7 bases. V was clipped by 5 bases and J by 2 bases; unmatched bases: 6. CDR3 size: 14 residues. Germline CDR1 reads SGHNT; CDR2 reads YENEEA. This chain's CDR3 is CASSPPGQTYEQYF. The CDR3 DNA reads TGTGCCAGCAGCCCGCCGGGACAGACCTACGAGCAGTACTTC.

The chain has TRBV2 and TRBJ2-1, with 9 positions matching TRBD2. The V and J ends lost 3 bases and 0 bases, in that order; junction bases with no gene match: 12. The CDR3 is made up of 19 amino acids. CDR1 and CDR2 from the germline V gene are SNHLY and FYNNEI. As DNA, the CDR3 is TGTGCCAGCAGTGACCTACCGGGACTAGCTCCAAGCTCCTACAATGAGCAGTTCTTC. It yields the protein CASSDLPGLAPSSYNEQFF.

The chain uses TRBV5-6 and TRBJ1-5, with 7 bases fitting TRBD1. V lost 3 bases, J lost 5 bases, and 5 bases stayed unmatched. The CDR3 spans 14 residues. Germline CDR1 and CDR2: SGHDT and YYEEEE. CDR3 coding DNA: TGTGCCAGCAGCTACAGGGGTTGGGATCAGCCCCAGCATTTT. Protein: CASSYRGWDQPQHF.

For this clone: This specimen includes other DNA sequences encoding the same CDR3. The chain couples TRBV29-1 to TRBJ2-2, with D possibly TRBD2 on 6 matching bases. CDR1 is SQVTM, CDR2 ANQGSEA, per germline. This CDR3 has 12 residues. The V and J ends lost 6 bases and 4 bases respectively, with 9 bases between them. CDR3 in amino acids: CSVVGGTGELFF. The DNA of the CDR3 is TGCAGCGTCGTGGGGGGCACCGGGGAGCTGTTTTTT.

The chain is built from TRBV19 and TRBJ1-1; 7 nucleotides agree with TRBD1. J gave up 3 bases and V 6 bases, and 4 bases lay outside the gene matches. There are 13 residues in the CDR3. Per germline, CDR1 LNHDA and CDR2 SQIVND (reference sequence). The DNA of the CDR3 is TGTGCCAGTAGCCCTACAGGGGACACTGAAGCTTTCTTT. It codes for CASSPTGDTEAFF.

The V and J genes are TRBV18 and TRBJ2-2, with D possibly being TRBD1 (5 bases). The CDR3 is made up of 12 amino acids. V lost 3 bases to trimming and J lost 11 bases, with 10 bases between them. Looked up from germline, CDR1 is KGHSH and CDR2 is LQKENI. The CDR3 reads CASSPPGKELFF. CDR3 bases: TGTGCCAGCTCACCGCCAGGGAAAGAGCTGTTTTTT.

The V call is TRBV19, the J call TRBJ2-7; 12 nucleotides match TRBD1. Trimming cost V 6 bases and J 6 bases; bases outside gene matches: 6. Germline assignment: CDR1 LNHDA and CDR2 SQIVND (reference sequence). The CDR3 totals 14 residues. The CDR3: CASRKPGQGAEQYF. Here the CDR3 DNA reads TGTGCCAGTAGGAAACCGGGACAGGGGGCCGAGCAGTACTTC.

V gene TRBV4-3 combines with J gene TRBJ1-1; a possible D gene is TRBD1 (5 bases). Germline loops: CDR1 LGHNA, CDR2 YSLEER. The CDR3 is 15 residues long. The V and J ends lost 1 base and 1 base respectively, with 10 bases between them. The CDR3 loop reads CASSQAPGSNTEAFF. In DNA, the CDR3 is TGCGCCAGCAGCCAAGCTCCAGGGTCGAACACTGAAGCTTTCTTT.

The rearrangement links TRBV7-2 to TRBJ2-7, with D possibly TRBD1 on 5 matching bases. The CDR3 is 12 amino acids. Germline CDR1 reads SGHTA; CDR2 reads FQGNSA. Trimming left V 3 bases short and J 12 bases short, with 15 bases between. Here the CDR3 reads CASSFEDNLRYF. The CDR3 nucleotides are TGTGCCAGCAGCTTCGAGGACAACTTGCGGTACTTC.

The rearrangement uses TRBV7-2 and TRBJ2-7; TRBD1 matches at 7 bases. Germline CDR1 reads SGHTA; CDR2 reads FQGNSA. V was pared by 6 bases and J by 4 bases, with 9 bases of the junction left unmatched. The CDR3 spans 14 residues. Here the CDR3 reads CASRPLGTAYEQYF. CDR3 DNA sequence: TGTGCCAGCAGACCTCTGGGGACAGCATACGAGCAGTACTTC.

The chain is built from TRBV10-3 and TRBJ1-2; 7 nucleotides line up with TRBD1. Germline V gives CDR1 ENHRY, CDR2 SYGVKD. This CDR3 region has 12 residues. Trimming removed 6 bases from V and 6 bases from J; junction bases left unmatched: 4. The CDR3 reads CAISQGEDGYTF. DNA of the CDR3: TGTGCCATCAGCCAGGGGGAGGATGGCTACACCTTC.

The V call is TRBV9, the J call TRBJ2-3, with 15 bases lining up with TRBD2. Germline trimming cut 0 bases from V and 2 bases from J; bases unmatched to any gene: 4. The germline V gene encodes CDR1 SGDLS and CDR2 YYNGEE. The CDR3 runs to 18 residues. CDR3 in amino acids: CASSVEGLAGGNTDTQYF. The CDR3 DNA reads TGTGCCAGCAGCGTAGAAGGACTAGCGGGGGGGAACACAGATACGCAGTATTTT.

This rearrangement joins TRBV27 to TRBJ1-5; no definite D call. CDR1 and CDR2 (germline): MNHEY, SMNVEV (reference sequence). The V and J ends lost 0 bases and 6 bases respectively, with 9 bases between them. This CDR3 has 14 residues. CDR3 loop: CASSLSRAVQPQHF. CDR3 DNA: TGTGCCAGCAGTTTATCGCGGGCTGTTCAGCCCCAGCATTTT.

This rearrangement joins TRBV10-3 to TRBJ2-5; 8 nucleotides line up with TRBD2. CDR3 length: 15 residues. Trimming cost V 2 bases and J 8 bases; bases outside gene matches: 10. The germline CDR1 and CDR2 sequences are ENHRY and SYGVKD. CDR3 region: CAISEGLADSPTQYF. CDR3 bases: TGTGCCATCAGTGAGGGACTAGCAGACAGCCCCACCCAGTACTTC.

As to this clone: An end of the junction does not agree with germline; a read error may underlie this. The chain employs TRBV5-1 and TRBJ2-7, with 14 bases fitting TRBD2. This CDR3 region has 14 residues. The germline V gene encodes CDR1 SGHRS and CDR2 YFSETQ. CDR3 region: CASSFGTSGGHEHF. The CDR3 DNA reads TGCGCCAGCAGCTTTGGGACTAGCGGGGGCCACGAACACTTC. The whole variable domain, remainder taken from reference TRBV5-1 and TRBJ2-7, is KAGVTQTPRYLIKTRGQQVTLSCSPISGHRSVSWYQQTPGQGLQFLFEYFSETQRNKGNFPGRFSGRQFSNSRSEMNVSTLELGDSALYLCASSFGTSGGHEHFGPGTRLTVT.

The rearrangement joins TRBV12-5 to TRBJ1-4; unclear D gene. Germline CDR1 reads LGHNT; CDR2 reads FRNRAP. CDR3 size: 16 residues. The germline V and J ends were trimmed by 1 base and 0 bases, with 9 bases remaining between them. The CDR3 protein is CASGLASQTTNEKLFF. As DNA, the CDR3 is TGTGCTAGTGGTTTGGCCTCACAGACAACTAATGAAAAACTGTTTTTT.

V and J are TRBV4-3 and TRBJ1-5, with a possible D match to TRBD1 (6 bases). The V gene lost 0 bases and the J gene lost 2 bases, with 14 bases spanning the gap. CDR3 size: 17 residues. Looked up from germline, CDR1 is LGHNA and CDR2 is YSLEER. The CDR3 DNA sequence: TGCGCCAGCAGCCAAGAAGCCGCACAGGGCGGCAATCAGCCCCAGCATTTT. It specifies CASSQEAAQGGNQPQHF.

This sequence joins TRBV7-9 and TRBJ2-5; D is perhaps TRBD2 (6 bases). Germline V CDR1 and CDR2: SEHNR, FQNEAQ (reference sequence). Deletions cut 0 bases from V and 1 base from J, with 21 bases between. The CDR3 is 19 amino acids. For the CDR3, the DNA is TGTGCCAGCAGCTTAGCACAGGTAGCGGAGTGGGAACTCCAAGAGACCCAGTACTTC. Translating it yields CASSLAQVAEWELQETQYF.

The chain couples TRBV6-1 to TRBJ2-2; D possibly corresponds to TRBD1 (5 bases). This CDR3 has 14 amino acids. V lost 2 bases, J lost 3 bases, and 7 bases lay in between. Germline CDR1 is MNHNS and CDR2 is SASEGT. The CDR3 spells CASSERGDTGELFF. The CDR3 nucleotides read TGTGCCAGCAGTGAAAGGGGTGACACCGGGGAGCTGTTTTTT.

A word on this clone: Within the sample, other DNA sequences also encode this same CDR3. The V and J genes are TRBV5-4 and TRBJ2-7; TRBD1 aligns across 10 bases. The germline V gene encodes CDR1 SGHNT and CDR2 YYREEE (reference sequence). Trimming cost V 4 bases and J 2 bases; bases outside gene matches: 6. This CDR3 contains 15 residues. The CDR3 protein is CASSRRDRGTYEQYF. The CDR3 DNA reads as TGTGCCAGCAGCCGCCGGGACAGGGGAACCTACGAGCAGTACTTC.

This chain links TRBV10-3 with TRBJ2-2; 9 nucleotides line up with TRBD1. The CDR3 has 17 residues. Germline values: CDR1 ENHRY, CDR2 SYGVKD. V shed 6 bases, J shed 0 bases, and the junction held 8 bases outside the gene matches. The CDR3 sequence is CAIRRDRVLSNTGELFF. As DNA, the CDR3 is TGTGCCATCAGGCGGGACAGGGTTTTATCGAACACCGGGGAGCTGTTTTTT.

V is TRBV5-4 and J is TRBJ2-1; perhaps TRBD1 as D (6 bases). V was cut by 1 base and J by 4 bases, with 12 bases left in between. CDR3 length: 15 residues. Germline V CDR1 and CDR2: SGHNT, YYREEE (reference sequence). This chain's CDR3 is CASSLRQGQYNEQFF. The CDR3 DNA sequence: TGTGCCAGCAGCTTGCGGCAGGGGCAATACAATGAGCAGTTCTTC. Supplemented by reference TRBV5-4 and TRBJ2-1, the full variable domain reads ETGVTQSPTHLIKTRGQQVTLRCSSQSGHNTVSWYQQALGQGPQFIFQYYREEENGRGNFPPRFSGLQFPNYSSELNVNALELDDSALYLCASSLRQGQYNEQFFGPGTRLTVL.

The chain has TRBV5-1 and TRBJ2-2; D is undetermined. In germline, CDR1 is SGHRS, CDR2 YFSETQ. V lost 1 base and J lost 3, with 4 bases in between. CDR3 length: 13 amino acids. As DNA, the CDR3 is TGCGCCAGCAGCTTGAGCTACACCGGGGAGCTGTTTTTT. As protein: CASSLSYTGELFF.

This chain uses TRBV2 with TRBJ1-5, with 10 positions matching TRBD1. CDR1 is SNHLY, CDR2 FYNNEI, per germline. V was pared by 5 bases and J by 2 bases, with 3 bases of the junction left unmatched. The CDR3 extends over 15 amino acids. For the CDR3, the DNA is TGTGCCAGCAGTTCGACAGGGGGCGGCAATCAGCCCCAGCATTTT. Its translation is CASSSTGGGNQPQHF.